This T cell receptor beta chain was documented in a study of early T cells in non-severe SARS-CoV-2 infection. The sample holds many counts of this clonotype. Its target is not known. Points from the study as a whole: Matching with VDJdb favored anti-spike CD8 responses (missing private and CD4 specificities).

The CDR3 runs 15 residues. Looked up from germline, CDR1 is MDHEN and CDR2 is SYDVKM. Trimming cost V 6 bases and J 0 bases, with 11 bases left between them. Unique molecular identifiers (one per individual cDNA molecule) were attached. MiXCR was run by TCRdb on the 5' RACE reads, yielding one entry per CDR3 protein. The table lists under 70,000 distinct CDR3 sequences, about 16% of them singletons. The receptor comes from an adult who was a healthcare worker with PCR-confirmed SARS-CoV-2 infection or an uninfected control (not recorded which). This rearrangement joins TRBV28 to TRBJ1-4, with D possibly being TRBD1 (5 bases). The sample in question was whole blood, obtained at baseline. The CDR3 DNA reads TGTGCCAGCAGAGGGACTCTTGCAACTAATGAAAAACTGTTTTTT. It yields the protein CASRGTLATNEKLFF. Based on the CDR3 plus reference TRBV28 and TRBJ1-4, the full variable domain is DVKVTQSSRYLVKRTGEKVFLECVQDMDHENMFWYRQDPGLGLRLIYFSYDVKMKEKGDIPEGYSVSREKKERFSLILESASTNQTSMYLCASRGTLATNEKLFFGSGTQLSVL.